The text below deals with one T cell receptor beta chain. This entry belongs to a study of CD8 T cells in Susac syndrome. There are 15 residues in the CDR3. In germline, CDR1 is SGHRS, CDR2 YFSETQ. V trimming: 4 bases; J trimming: 5 bases; junction bases outside the gene matches: 8. Reverse transcription of about 0.5 to 1 ug RNA was carried out with random hexamers. TCRdb redid the calling of the immunoSEQ multiplex PCR reads with MiXCR, one entry per CDR3 protein. The table has roughly 200,000 distinct CDR3 sequences, approximately 95% seen once. The chain couples TRBV5-1 to TRBJ2-1; 8 positions agree with TRBD2. Material for sequencing was CD4+ T cells from PBMCs. This clonotype was obtained from a human donor in good health. This CDR3 reads CASSREGTVDNEQFF. The CDR3 DNA reads TGCGCCAGCAGCCGGGAGGGGACGGTAGACAATGAGCAGTTCTTC.